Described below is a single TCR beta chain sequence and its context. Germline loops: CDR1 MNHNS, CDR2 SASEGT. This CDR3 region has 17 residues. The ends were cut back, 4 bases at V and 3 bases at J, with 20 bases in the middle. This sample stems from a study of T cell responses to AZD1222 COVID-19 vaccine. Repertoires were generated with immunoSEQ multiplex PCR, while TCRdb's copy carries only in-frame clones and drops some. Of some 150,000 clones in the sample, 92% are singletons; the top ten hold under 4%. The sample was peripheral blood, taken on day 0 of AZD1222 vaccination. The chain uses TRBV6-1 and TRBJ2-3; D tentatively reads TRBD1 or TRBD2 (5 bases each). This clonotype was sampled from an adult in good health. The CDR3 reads CASSVQVVGVGTDTQYF. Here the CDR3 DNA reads TGTGCCAGCAGTGTCCAGGTGGTGGGGGTTGGGACAGATACGCAGTATTTT.